This entry features one T cell receptor beta chain sequence. CDR3 size: 15 residues. V lost 4 bases and J 0 bases, leaving 11 bases between the germline ends. Germline V gives CDR1 LGHNA, CDR2 YNFKEQ. Via MiXCR, TCRdb re-called the 5' RACE reads, giving one row per CDR3 protein. Altogether roughly 11,000 distinct CDR3 sequences are present, 3.5% to 4.5% being singletons, with the ten largest covering roughly 52%. Time point specified: sample taken at primary tumor resection. The authors sequenced whole RNA from tumor, nontumor lung or frozen PBMC without sorting. This entry comes from a study of spatial heterogeneity in lung cancer.

The origin of this receptor is a female donor with early-stage non-small cell lung cancer. The gene calls are TRBV4-2 and TRBJ2-3, with D perhaps matching TRBD2 (6 bases). Material: PBMCs, obtained at surgery. The CDR3 DNA sequence: TGTGCCAGCAGCCCCTCGGAGGGGAGCACAGATACGCAGTATTTT. Translated, it gives CASSPSEGSTDTQYF.